The count of the clone carrying this T cell receptor beta chain is one. These data belong to a study of naive and memory T cell subsets. Both TRBC1 and TRBC2 were covered by a beta constant-region primer of two equimolar oligonucleotides. Via MiXCR, TCRdb re-called the UMI-ligation and nested PCR reads, giving one row per CDR3 protein. The sample has under 40,000 distinct CDR3 sequences, 10% to 15% seen once; the top ten hold under 25%. CD4+ T cell IFNgamma after overnight CMV lysate exposure gave donor CMV status. Cells stained for CD3, CD4, CD8, CD45RA and CD27 were sorted into four subsets. The sequence came from a human donor in good health. Sequencing input: effector memory CD4+ T cells from blood. Subset here: effector memory, CD45RA- CD27-.

CDR3 bases: TGTGCCAGTAGTATTATTGACACTAGCGTTTGGGAGACCCAGTACTTC. It encodes CASSIIDTSVWETQYF. The chain recombines TRBV19 with TRBJ2-5; 7 bases map to TRBD2. Germline V lookup: CDR1 LNHDA, CDR2 SQIVND (reference sequence). With V trimmed by 3 bases and J by 5 bases, 12 bases remained unmatched. The CDR3 totals 16 residues.